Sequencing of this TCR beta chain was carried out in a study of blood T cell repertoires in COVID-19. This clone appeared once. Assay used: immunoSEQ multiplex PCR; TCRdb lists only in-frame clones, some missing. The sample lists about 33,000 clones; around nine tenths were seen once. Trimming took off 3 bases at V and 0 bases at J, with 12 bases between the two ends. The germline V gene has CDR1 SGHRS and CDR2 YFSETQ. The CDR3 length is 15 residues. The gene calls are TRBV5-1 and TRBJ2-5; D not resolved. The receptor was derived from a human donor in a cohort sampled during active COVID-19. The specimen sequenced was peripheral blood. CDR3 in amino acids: CASSSRRFYQETQYF. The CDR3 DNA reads TGCGCCAGCAGCTCGCGCCGATTTTACCAAGAGACCCAGTACTTC.